The clone carrying this T cell receptor (beta chain) appeared once. What it binds is unknown. The data derive from a study of T cell responses to AZD1222 COVID-19 vaccine. Study-level results: The donor group comprised mostly white British people and more females; the analysis possibly underestimated clonal diversity. Baseline seropositivity characterized only six AZD1222 recipients.

The CDR3 totals 15 residues. Per germline, CDR1 LGHNA and CDR2 YSLEER. V was pared by 0 bases and J by 5 bases, with 13 bases between. Data came from immunoSEQ multiplex PCR; TCRdb stores just in-frame clones and leaves some out. This sample has about 110,000 clones, with more than 70% found just once. The clonotype was recovered from an adult in good health. The rearrangement joins TRBV4-3 to TRBJ1-1; no reliable D call. Sequencing used peripheral blood, obtained on day 0 of AZD1222 vaccination. CDR3: CASSQDVRAGTEAFF. The DNA of the CDR3 is TGCGCCAGCAGCCAAGACGTTAGGGCTGGAACTGAAGCTTTCTTT.